This entry is about one TCR beta chain. This record comes from a study of shared clonotypes between healthy human individuals. Method: immunoSEQ multiplex PCR; TCRdb's copy keeps in-frame clones and lacks some. This sample has roughly 2.2 million clones; approximately 93% occur once, and the top ten carry about 0.37%. The CDR3 extends over 15 amino acids. Looked up from germline, CDR1 is SGHNT and CDR2 is YYREEE (reference sequence). Trimming removed 1 base from V and 4 bases from J, with 15 bases in between. Sequencing was performed on naive CD4+ T cells from PBMCs. Subset denoted: CD45RA+ positively selected. This chain joins TRBV5-4 and TRBJ2-7, with TRBD2 as a possible D gene (5 bases). The source of this sequence is a man between 18 and 29 years old in good health. Some clones in this sample may be carry-over from other donors' samples. DNA for the CDR3: TGTGCCAGCAGCTTGCCTACGGGAAACGGTTACGAGCAGTACTTC. Amino acid sequence: CASSLPTGNGYEQYF.